This TCR beta chain originates from a study of blood T cell repertoires in COVID-19. Study details: Donors in the United States, Italy and Spain gave samples during acute or convalescent COVID-19. PBMCs, B-cell-depleted T cells, or T cells were the source of the cDNA or gDNA that made up the material.

In the original processing: Amplifying reference gene primers gave estimates of nucleated cell counts. This table comes from immunoSEQ multiplex PCR, and its TCRdb copy is limited to in-frame clones, with some not included. V and J calls and clone size are given by that table; D and trimming were obtained from the DNA. The data contain about 220,000 clones, 70% to 90% of them singletons. Trimming cost V 3 bases and J 5 bases, with 23 bases left between them. From germline, CDR1 is SGHDT and CDR2 YYEEEE. CDR3 length equals 17 residues. The V gene is TRBV5-6, the J gene TRBJ1-2, with D tentatively TRBD1 (6 bases). This receptor was obtained from a woman in her thirties or forties with acute COVID-19. The material sequenced was PBMCs or T cells enriched from blood (not recorded which). The CDR3 spells CASSSLPRGSLLYGYTF. The CDR3 DNA is TGTGCCAGCAGCTCCTTACCGAGGGGGTCATTATTGTATGGCTACACCTTC.